These 22 T cell receptor beta chains originate from one sample sequenced in a study of early T cells in non-severe SARS-CoV-2 infection. TCRdb analysed the 5' RACE reads with MiXCR anew, one entry per CDR3 protein. The sample has tens of thousands of distinct CDR3 sequences, approximately 12% seen once. Sequenced material: whole blood. The receptors were sampled from an adult who was a healthcare worker with PCR-confirmed SARS-CoV-2 infection or an uninfected control (not recorded which).

This chain connects TRBV6-5 to TRBJ1-5, with D maybe TRBD1 (5 bases). Trimming took off 8 bases at V and 3 bases at J, with 14 bases between the two ends. The CDR3 contains 14 residues. Germline V lookup: CDR1 MNHEY, CDR2 SVGAGI. The CDR3 reads CASGEGRFNQPQHF. The CDR3 region has the DNA TGTGCCAGCGGGGAGGGGCGGTTCAATCAGCCCCAGCATTTT.

V and J are TRBV29-1 and TRBJ1-1, with D hard to call. CDR3 length equals 12 residues. Trimming removed 5 bases at V and 1 base at J, with 8 bases between. Germline loops: CDR1 SQVTM, CDR2 ANQGSEA. CDR3 nucleotide sequence: TGCAGCGTTCGGGTTTCGAACACTGAAGCTTTCTTT. Translated, it gives CSVRVSNTEAFF.

On this clonotype itself: Just one base apart from a much larger clone, this may be a read error. The chain links TRBV3-1 to TRBJ1-4, with 10 bases identical to TRBD1. This CDR3 is 17 amino acids long. After removal of 6 bases from V and 6 bases from J, the junction contained 13 bases not matched to a gene. Germline lookup yields CDR1 LGHDT and CDR2 YNNKEL (reference sequence). The CDR3 here is CASSPPGQGFLDEKLFF. The CDR3 DNA follows: TGTGCCAGCAGTCCCCCGGGACAGGGGTTTTTGGATGAAAAACTGTTTTTT.

The gene calls are TRBV27 and TRBJ2-1; tentative D call: TRBD2 (8 bases). In germline, CDR1 is MNHEY, CDR2 SMNVEV (reference sequence). V dropped 8 bases and J dropped 6 bases, with 14 bases sitting between them. The CDR3 is made up of 13 amino acids. This CDR3 reads CASREGDSNEQFF. DNA for the CDR3: TGTGCCAGCCGGGAGGGGGACAGCAATGAGCAGTTCTTC.

The J gene is TRBJ1-5, the V gene TRBV4-1, with TRBD1 identical over 7 bases. CDR3 length equals 15 residues. V gave up 3 bases and J gave up 6 bases; unmatched junction bases: 8. From germline, CDR1 is MGHRA and CDR2 YSYEKL. Here the CDR3 DNA reads TGCGCCAGCAGCCATGACAGGGTAGGGGGTCAGCCCCAGCATTTT. Translating it yields CASSHDRVGGQPQHF.

This clonotype was seen ten or more times. The chain uses TRBV7-3 and TRBJ2-1; possibly TRBD1 or TRBD2 for D (6 bases each). The CDR3 runs to 18 residues. V was cut by 1 base and J by 0 bases, with 16 bases left in between. Looked up from germline, CDR1 is SGHTA and CDR2 is FQGTGA. The CDR3 region has the DNA TGTGCCAGCAGCTTAATTGGGGGCGGGATGAGCTCCTACAATGAGCAGTTCTTC. Its protein is CASSLIGGGMSSYNEQFF.

This clonotype has ten or more counts. The chain carries TRBV3-1 and TRBJ2-2; D tentatively reads TRBD1 or TRBD2 (5 bases each). Trimming took 8 bases from V and 9 from J, leaving 16 bases between them. This CDR3 has 13 residues. Germline V gene data show CDR1 as LGHDT and CDR2 as YNNKEL (reference sequence). Here the CDR3 DNA reads TGTGCCAGCCTCGGGGACCCCCACAGGGAGCTGTTTTTT. It is translated as CASLGDPHRELFF.

This clonotype was seen at least ten times. This chain uses TRBV4-2 with TRBJ1-6; possibly TRBD1 for D (5 bases). Per germline, CDR1 LGHNA and CDR2 YNFKEQ. Trimming shortened V by 0 bases and J by 8 bases, and 17 bases separated the two germline ends. CDR3 length: 17 amino acids. CDR3 in amino acids: CASSQDWGESNDSPLHF. CDR3 in DNA: TGTGCCAGCAGCCAAGATTGGGGGGAATCGAATGATTCACCCCTCCACTTT.

Written as DNA, the CDR3 is TGTGCCTGGAGTGCAGGGGCCGTAGATCAGCCCCAGCATTTT. This sequence encodes CAWSAGAVDQPQHF. V usage is TRBV30 and J usage is TRBJ1-5; possibly TRBD1 for D (6 bases). The V gene's germline CDR1 is GTSNPN and CDR2 SVGIG (reference sequence). This CDR3 is built from 14 residues. The ends were cut back, 1 base at V and 5 bases at J, with 12 bases in the middle.

The rearrangement joins TRBV5-6 to TRBJ1-1, with a weak D call TRBD1 (5 bases). Germline V gives CDR1 SGHDT, CDR2 YYEEEE. The CDR3 consists of 15 residues. V was cut by 4 bases and J by 12 bases, with 25 bases left in between. CDR3 DNA: TGTGCCAGCAGCGGGACGTCGGGGCCTGCAACTGATACTTTCTTT. Translation gives CASSGTSGPATDTFF. Using reference TRBV5-6 and TRBJ1-1 for the parts outside the CDR3, the full variable domain is DAGVTQSPTHLIKTRGQQVTLRCSPKSGHDTVSWYQQALGQGPQFIFQYYEEEERQRGNFPDRFSGHQFPNYSSELNVNALLLGDSALYLCASSGTSGPATDTFFGQGTRLTVV.

This clonotype has more than one count but fewer than ten. J is TRBJ2-1 and V is TRBV2; 7 nucleotides align to TRBD1. The length of the CDR3 is 12 residues. V shed 7 bases and J 15 bases; nucleotides not matched to a gene: 12. From germline, CDR1 is SNHLY and CDR2 FYNNEI. CDR3 nucleotides: TGTGCCAGCACCAGGGACAGCTCCCTTCGGTTCTTC. Translation: CASTRDSSLRFF.

This clonotype was observed a few times. It may be a read error: a sequence one base away is much more abundant. This chain links TRBV13 with TRBJ2-3; TRBD1 matches at 7 bases. This CDR3 is built from 14 residues. CDR1 is PRHDT, CDR2 FYEKMQ, per germline (reference sequence). V lost 5 bases, J lost 2 bases, and 4 bases stayed unmatched. The CDR3 sequence is CASSPGTDTDTQYF. For the CDR3, the DNA is TGTGCCAGCAGCCCCGGGACAGACACAGATACGCAGTATTTT.

Only a few counts were recorded for this clonotype. The genes are TRBV5-1 and TRBJ1-1, with a weak D call TRBD1 (5 bases). From germline, CDR1 is SGHRS and CDR2 YFSETQ. The CDR3 spans 16 residues. Trimming stripped 1 base from V and 11 bases from J, with 24 bases between. The CDR3 here is CASSLLWDSPSDVAFF. The DNA for the CDR3 is TGCGCCAGCAGCTTGTTATGGGACTCCCCTAGCGACGTGGCTTTCTTT.

This chain links TRBV2 with TRBJ2-7; 8 bases fit TRBD2. Per the germline V gene, CDR1 is SNHLY and CDR2 is FYNNEI. The CDR3 totals 14 residues. V shed 3 bases, J shed 2 bases, and the junction held 3 bases outside the gene matches. CDR3 in amino acids: CASSDTSGPYEQYF. The CDR3 coding sequence is TGTGCCAGCAGTGATACTAGCGGCCCCTACGAGCAGTACTTC.

This clonotype appeared many times. The gene calls are TRBV5-4 and TRBJ2-7; 13 bases line up with TRBD2. CDR3 length: 16 residues. V shed 1 base, J shed 6 bases, and the junction held 7 bases outside the gene matches. CDR1 is SGHNT, CDR2 YYREEE, per germline (reference sequence). The CDR3 loop reads CASSLSGLAGVREQYF. The CDR3 DNA is TGTGCCAGCAGCTTGTCCGGACTAGCGGGAGTTCGCGAGCAGTACTTC.

The rearrangement joins TRBV4-1 to TRBJ2-7; the D gene is possibly TRBD2 (5 bases). CDR1 MGHRA and CDR2 YSYEKL come from the germline V gene. The CDR3 length is 14 residues. V was trimmed by 3 bases and J by 2 bases, leaving 11 bases between them. Here the CDR3 reads CASSHSRGAYEQYF. The CDR3 coding sequence is TGCGCCAGCAGCCATAGCCGGGGAGCCTACGAGCAGTACTTC.

In this sample, this clonotype turned up many times. The CDR3 loop reads CASDLRNTEAFF. DNA of the CDR3: TGTGCCAGCGATTTAAGGAACACTGAAGCTTTCTTT. The J gene is TRBJ1-1, the V gene TRBV6-6; D gene ambiguous. V lost 8 bases and J lost 1, with 8 bases in between. The CDR3 contains 12 residues. Germline lookup yields CDR1 MNHNY and CDR2 SVGAGI (reference sequence).

CDR3 sequence (DNA): TGTGCCAGCAGCCCCACTGACCAGGGTTCGAGGAATGAGCAGTTCTTC. Its protein product is CASSPTDQGSRNEQFF. J is TRBJ2-1 and V is TRBV9, with D perhaps TRBD1 (5 bases). The CDR3 contains 16 residues. CDR1 SGDLS and CDR2 YYNGEE come from the germline V gene. V lost 4 bases to trimming and J lost 7 bases, with 21 bases between them.

This clonotype occurred a few times. This chain's CDR3 is CATSDLEGTDTQYF. CDR3 DNA sequence: TGTGCCACCAGTGATTTGGAGGGGACAGATACGCAGTATTTT. The chain combines TRBV24-1 with TRBJ2-3; perhaps D is TRBD1 or TRBD2 (5 bases each). Germline-derived CDR1 and CDR2 are KGHDR and SFDVKD. This CDR3 is 14 amino acids long. V was trimmed by 0 bases and J by 3 bases, leaving 6 bases between them.

This chain uses TRBV20-1 with TRBJ2-7, with 13 positions matching TRBD2. The V gene end was trimmed by 5 bases and the J gene end by 6 bases; junction bases not matched to a gene: 10. The CDR3 spans 15 residues. CDR1 DFQATT and CDR2 SNEGSKA come from the germline V gene (reference sequence). CDR3 in amino acids: CSAVTGTSGVAEQYF. The CDR3 region has the DNA TGCAGTGCTGTAACCGGGACTAGCGGGGTTGCCGAGCAGTACTTC.

The J gene is TRBJ1-1, the V gene TRBV6-1; D unresolved. V dropped 1 base and J dropped 8 bases, with 8 bases sitting between them. The CDR3 contains 12 residues. Germline V gives CDR1 MNHNS, CDR2 SASEGT. The CDR3 sequence: CASSEGSQEAFF. CDR3 bases: TGTGCCAGCAGTGAAGGGAGCCAGGAAGCTTTCTTT.

This clonotype has a count of ten or more. This rearrangement joins TRBV12-3 or TRBV12-4 to TRBJ2-5, with D unclear. V lost 3 bases to trimming and J lost 5 bases, with 10 bases between them. This CDR3 region has 13 residues. CDR3 in DNA: TGTGCCAGCAGTTTGTGGCTGTTGGAGACCCAGTACTTC. It yields the protein CASSLWLLETQYF.